The 26 T cell receptor beta chains below were found in one sample sequenced in a study of T cell responses to AZD1222 COVID-19 vaccine. Here immunoSEQ multiplex PCR was the method, and the copy in TCRdb shows in-frame clones only, minus some. The sample has more than 95,000 clones, approximately 85% seen once. The source was peripheral blood, collected 28 days after the second AZD1222 dose. The receptors shown here come from an adult who received the AZD1222 COVID-19 vaccine.

V usage is TRBV4-1 and J usage is TRBJ2-7, with D uncertain. Germline V gives CDR1 MGHRA, CDR2 YSYEKL. Trimming shortened V by 0 bases and J by 2 bases, and 11 bases separated the two germline ends. This CDR3 spans 15 amino acids. The DNA for the CDR3 is TGCGCCAGCAGCCAAGATCAAGGGTGGACCTACGAGCAGTACTTC. Its translation is CASSQDQGWTYEQYF.

The J gene is TRBJ1-6, the V gene TRBV5-1; weak D call: TRBD1 (5 bases). The CDR3 consists of 15 residues. V lost 1 base and J 11 bases, leaving 16 bases between the germline ends. The germline V gene has CDR1 SGHRS and CDR2 YFSETQ. As DNA, the CDR3 is TGCGCCAGCAGCTTGTCTCCAGGGCAGGCCCCACCCCTCCACTTT. Its translation: CASSLSPGQAPPLHF.

The genes are TRBV4-2 and TRBJ1-1; 9 nucleotides align to TRBD1. Germline CDR1 is LGHNA and CDR2 is YNFKEQ. The CDR3 contains 15 residues. V was pared by 3 bases and J by 5 bases, with 7 bases of the junction left unmatched. CDR3 coding DNA: TGTGCCAGCAGCCAGGTTACGACAGGGGGAACTGAAGCTTTCTTT. It yields the protein CASSQVTTGGTEAFF.

The CDR3 loop is CASSFMGQNYEQYF. The CDR3 DNA reads TGTGCCAGCAGTTTTATGGGACAGAACTACGAGCAGTACTTC. J is TRBJ2-7 and V is TRBV27, with TRBD1 identical over 7 bases. V was clipped by 3 bases and J by 3 bases; unmatched bases: 5. Germline loops: CDR1 MNHEY, CDR2 SMNVEV (reference sequence). The CDR3 extends over 14 amino acids.

This clone was observed a few times. The DNA of the CDR3 is TGTGCCAGCAGCTTCGGGACAGGCGCCTCACCCCTCCACTTT. This codes for CASSFGTGASPLHF. This rearrangement joins TRBV11-1 to TRBJ1-6; 8 bases fit TRBD1. CDR3 length: 14 amino acids. The germline CDR1 and CDR2 sequences are SGHAT and FQDESV (reference sequence). V lost 3 bases, J lost 10 bases, and 5 bases stayed unmatched.

This chain connects TRBV3-1 (or the pseudogene TRBV3-2) to TRBJ2-7; a weak D match, TRBD2 (5 bases). CDR3 length: 12 amino acids. Germline V gene sequence: CDR1 LGHDT, CDR2 YNNKEL (reference sequence). V was clipped by 2 bases and J by 7 bases, with 9 bases between them. The CDR3, as DNA: TGTGCCAGCAGCCAATCCCCGGGGGAGCAGTACTTC. As protein: CASSQSPGEQYF.

A few counts support this clone. This rearrangement joins TRBV11-2 to TRBJ2-1; TRBD2 aligns across 10 bases. Germline V lookup: CDR1 SGHAT, CDR2 FQNNGV. The V segment lost 1 base and the J segment 4 bases; nucleotides outside the gene matches: 4. CDR3 length: 16 residues. DNA of the CDR3: TGTGCCAGCAGCTTAGGACTAGCGGGTAAATACAATGAGCAGTTCTTC. Protein: CASSLGLAGKYNEQFF.

The genes are TRBV7-2 and TRBJ1-5; D not certain. Germline values: CDR1 SGHTA, CDR2 FQGNSA. The CDR3 covers 15 residues. The V gene lost 3 bases and the J gene lost 0 bases, with 9 bases spanning the gap. DNA of the CDR3: TGTGCCAGCAGCTTTCAGGTATATAGCAATCAGCCCCAGCATTTT. This codes for CASSFQVYSNQPQHF.

In this sample, this clone turned up a few times. The V call is TRBV10-3, the J call TRBJ1-4; the D gene is possibly TRBD1 (6 bases). The CDR3 spans 12 residues. V lost 10 bases to trimming and J lost 7 bases, with 13 bases between them. Germline values: CDR1 ENHRY, CDR2 SYGVKD. The CDR3: CATQGRGEKLFF. The DNA of the CDR3 is TGTGCCACCCAGGGGCGGGGTGAAAAACTGTTTTTT.

The rearrangement uses TRBV30 and TRBJ1-5, with 7 bases matching TRBD1. V shed 6 bases and J 2 bases; nucleotides not matched to a gene: 1. This CDR3 comprises 12 residues. Germline CDR1 reads GTSNPN; CDR2 reads SVGIG (reference sequence). The CDR3 sequence is CACDRGNQPQHF. CDR3 DNA: TGTGCCTGTGACAGGGGCAATCAGCCCCAGCATTTT. The entire variable domain, with the rest obtained from reference TRBV30 and TRBJ1-5, is as follows: SQTIHQWPATLVQPVGSPLSLECTVEGTSNPNLYWYRQAAGRGLQLLFYSVGIGQISSEVPQNLSASRPQDRQFILSSKKLLLSDSGFYLCACDRGNQPQHFGDGTRLSIL.

The V call is TRBV14, the J call TRBJ2-6, with D perhaps matching TRBD1 (5 bases). Germline V gene sequence: CDR1 SGHDN, CDR2 FVKESK. The CDR3 extends over 17 amino acids. The germline V and J ends were trimmed by 4 bases and 3 bases, with 16 bases remaining between them. The CDR3 DNA is TGTGCCAGCAGCCCCGGACATGGATCTCTTGGGGCCAACGTCCTGACTTTC. It codes for CASSPGHGSLGANVLTF.

This sequence joins TRBV28 and TRBJ1-1; D gene unclear. Germline V gene data show CDR1 as MDHEN and CDR2 as SYDVKM. The CDR3 has 14 amino acids. Trimming pared 10 bases from V and 0 bases from J, leaving 15 bases between. The chain's CDR3 is CATCPGSMNTEAFF. In DNA, the CDR3 is TGTGCCACGTGCCCCGGGAGTATGAACACTGAAGCTTTCTTT.

The chain combines TRBV19 with TRBJ1-6; 10 nucleotides align to TRBD1. Germline trimming cut 6 bases from V and 11 bases from J; bases unmatched to any gene: 10. Germline lookup yields CDR1 LNHDA and CDR2 SQIVND (reference sequence). The CDR3 is 15 amino acids. The CDR3, as DNA: TGTGCCAGTAGGGTTTCGGGACAGGGGACGACACCCCTCCACTTT. This translates into CASRVSGQGTTPLHF.

This clone was picked up one time. The V gene is TRBV18, the J gene TRBJ2-1, with D perhaps assigned TRBD1 or TRBD2 (5 bases each). V was trimmed by 0 bases and J by 6 bases, leaving 9 bases between them. Germline values: CDR1 KGHSH, CDR2 LQKENI. This CDR3 has 14 amino acids. CDR3 bases: TGTGCCAGCTCACCACCTTCAGGGAGCAATGAGCAGTTCTTC. Translation gives CASSPPSGSNEQFF.

The chain joins TRBV20-1 to TRBJ1-2; D unresolved. CDR3 length equals 11 residues. The germline V and J ends were trimmed by 6 bases and 5 bases, with 10 bases remaining between them. Germline loops: CDR1 DFQATT, CDR2 SNEGSKA (reference sequence). The CDR3 DNA reads as TGCAGTGCCCCAAGCCTATATGGCTACACCTTC. This gives the protein CSAPSLYGYTF.

This rearrangement joins TRBV28 to TRBJ2-6; 12 bases map to TRBD1. Germline V lookup: CDR1 MDHEN, CDR2 SYDVKM. This CDR3 contains 14 residues. V lost 6 bases, J lost 18 bases, and 12 bases stayed unmatched. This chain's CDR3 is CASSPPGQGAMGTF. The CDR3 coding sequence is TGTGCCAGCAGCCCCCCGGGACAGGGGGCGATGGGGACTTTC.

V gene TRBV4-1 combines with J gene TRBJ1-4; 7 bases line up with TRBD1. J was trimmed by 7 bases and V by 5 bases; bases with no gene match: 7. Germline CDR1 is MGHRA and CDR2 is YSYEKL. The CDR3 runs to 14 residues. The CDR3 sequence is CASSGRGQLEKLFF. CDR3 DNA sequence: TGCGCCAGCAGCGGAAGGGGACAGCTTGAAAAACTGTTTTTT.

The gene calls are TRBV5-4 and TRBJ2-7; a weak D match, TRBD1 (6 bases). Germline V gene lookup returns CDR1 SGHNT and CDR2 YYREEE (reference sequence). V was pared by 0 bases and J by 4 bases, with 11 bases between. The CDR3 runs 14 residues. CDR3 in amino acids: CASSLGARGYEQYF. CDR3 in DNA: TGTGCCAGCAGCTTGGGCGCCAGGGGTTACGAGCAGTACTTC.

CDR3 coding DNA: TGTGCCAGCAGTTTATATTGGCGGGGGGACTCTTACAGCAGGACCTACGAGCAGTACTTC. Encoded protein: CASSLYWRGDSYSRTYEQYF. The chain employs TRBV28 and TRBJ2-7; TRBD2 aligns across 8 bases. The V gene end was trimmed by 1 base and the J gene end by 2 bases; junction bases not matched to a gene: 19. CDR3 size: 20 residues. Germline V gene lookup returns CDR1 MDHEN and CDR2 SYDVKM.

The genes are TRBV28 and TRBJ1-5, with a tentative D call TRBD1 (5 bases). Trimming left V 2 bases short and J 6 bases short, with 20 bases between. The CDR3 is 17 residues long. CDR1 is MDHEN, CDR2 SYDVKM, per germline. CDR3 region: CASSLRGLAGGSQPQHF. The CDR3 nucleotides read TGTGCCAGCAGTTTAAGGGGTCTGGCAGGAGGTAGTCAGCCCCAGCATTTT.

The chain couples TRBV6-5 to TRBJ2-7; D gene ambiguous. Germline assignment: CDR1 MNHEY and CDR2 SVGAGI. The V end lost 7 bases, the J end lost 0 bases, and 13 bases lay between the germline ends. The CDR3 loop spans 14 amino acids. CDR3 amino acids: CASKATWTSYEQYF. The DNA of the CDR3 is TGTGCCAGCAAGGCTACCTGGACCTCCTACGAGCAGTACTTC.

The chain links TRBV30 to TRBJ1-1, with 7 positions matching TRBD1. CDR1 and CDR2 (germline): GTSNPN, SVGIG (reference sequence). J gave up 5 bases and V 2 bases, and 14 bases lay outside the gene matches. The CDR3 has 16 amino acids. The CDR3 loop reads CAWSNPTGTVKTEAFF. The CDR3 region has the DNA TGTGCCTGGAGTAACCCAACCGGGACAGTAAAAACTGAAGCTTTCTTT.

This clone was found once. The chain uses TRBV9 and TRBJ2-5; D is unclear. Trimming left V 5 bases short and J 4 bases short, with 18 bases between. This CDR3 spans 15 amino acids. The germline V gene encodes CDR1 SGDLS and CDR2 YYNGEE. CDR3 DNA sequence: TGTGCCAGCAGTACCTCCGTGAGGTTTGGAGAGACCCAGTACTTC. Protein sequence: CASSTSVRFGETQYF.

The chain recombines TRBV5-4 with TRBJ1-4; D gene ambiguous. Per the germline V gene, CDR1 is SGHNT and CDR2 is YYREEE (reference sequence). CDR3 length: 13 amino acids. Trimming took 4 bases from V and 8 from J, leaving 12 bases between them. CDR3 sequence: CASSVLPGEKLFF. CDR3 nucleotide sequence: TGTGCCAGCAGCGTCCTGCCGGGGGAAAAACTGTTTTTT.

The sample holds one count of this clone. J is TRBJ1-2 and V is TRBV24-1; D uncertain. Trimming took off 3 bases at V and 2 bases at J, with 3 bases between the two ends. CDR1 KGHDR and CDR2 SFDVKD come from the germline V gene. CDR3 length: 12 residues. The CDR3 protein is CATSDPNYGYTF. The DNA of the CDR3 is TGTGCCACCAGTGATCCCAACTATGGCTACACCTTC.

V and J are TRBV6-5 and TRBJ1-3, with D unclear. V was pared by 10 bases and J by 3 bases, with 16 bases between. The CDR3 extends over 14 amino acids. CDR1 is MNHEY, CDR2 SVGAGI, per germline. CDR3 in DNA: TGTGCCACCATCCGGCGGGGAAATGGAAACACCATATATTTT. Its protein product is CATIRRGNGNTIYF.